This entry features one TCR beta chain sequence. An input of about 0.5 to 1 ug of RNA was subjected to reverse transcription using random hexamers. TCRdb reprocessed the immunoSEQ multiplex PCR reads via MiXCR and lists one record per CDR3 protein. This table has about 180,000 distinct CDR3 sequences, approximately 94% appearing once. High-throughput TCR beta sequencing covered peripheral CD8+ and CD4+ T cells. After removal of 2 bases from V and 5 bases from J, the junction contained 10 bases not matched to a gene. The CDR3 contains 17 residues. CDR1 and CDR2 from the germline V gene are GTSNPN and SVGIG (reference sequence). These data belong to a study of CD8 T cells in Susac syndrome.

This receptor was taken from a human donor with Susac syndrome. Material for sequencing was CD4+ T cells from PBMCs. The V gene is TRBV30, the J gene TRBJ1-4; 11 positions agree with TRBD1. The CDR3 sequence is CAWSTRDRGGLNEKLFF. CDR3 DNA sequence: TGTGCCTGGAGTACTCGGGACAGGGGGGGACTCAATGAAAAACTGTTTTTT.